The clone carrying this T cell receptor beta chain was seen only a few times. CDR3 size: 12 residues. Germline V lookup: CDR1 MNHEY, CDR2 SMNVEV (reference sequence). Trimming left V 6 bases short and J 6 bases short, with 8 bases between. This record belongs to a study of cytomegalovirus exposure and HLA in healthy donors. On the study more broadly: Earlier work reported 95 million to 130 million unique TCR beta sequences from about 180 million T cells.

The PCR had 60 Vbeta and 13 Jbeta primers. Assay: immunoSEQ multiplex PCR; the TCRdb copy retains only in-frame clones and omits some. The table shows 75,000 to 100,000 clones, with about 72% occurring only once. The sample was PBMCs. The TCR was taken from a woman aged 55-75 years in good health and CMV-seropositive. The gene calls are TRBV27 and TRBJ2-2, with a tentative D call TRBD2 (6 bases). The CDR3 region is CASRTRAGELFF. CDR3 nucleotide sequence: TGTGCCAGCAGGACTAGGGCCGGGGAGCTGTTTTTT.